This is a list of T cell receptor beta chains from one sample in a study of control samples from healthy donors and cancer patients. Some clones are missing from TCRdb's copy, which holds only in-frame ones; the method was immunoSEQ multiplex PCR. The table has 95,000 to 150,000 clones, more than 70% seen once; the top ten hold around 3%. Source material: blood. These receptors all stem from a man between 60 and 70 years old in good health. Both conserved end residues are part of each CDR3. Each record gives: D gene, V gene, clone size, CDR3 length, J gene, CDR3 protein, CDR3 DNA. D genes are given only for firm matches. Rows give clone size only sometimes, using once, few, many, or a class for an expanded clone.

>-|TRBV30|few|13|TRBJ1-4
CAWRRGVGEKLFF
TGTGCCTGGAGGAGGGGCGTCGGCGAAAAACTGTTTTTT
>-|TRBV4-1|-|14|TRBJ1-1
CASSHVPEIAEAFF
TGCGCCAGCAGCCACGTCCCGGAGATCGCTGAAGCTTTCTTT
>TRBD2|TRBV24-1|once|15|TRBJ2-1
CATSEALAGVGEQFF
TGTGCCACCAGTGAAGCCCTAGCGGGGGTCGGTGAGCAGTTCTTC
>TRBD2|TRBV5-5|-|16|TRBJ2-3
CASSLGAGVFTDTQYF
TGTGCCAGCAGCTTGGGAGCGGGGGTCTTCACAGATACGCAGTATTTT
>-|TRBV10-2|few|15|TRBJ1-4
CASSEGAAPNEKLFF
TGCGCCAGCAGTGAGGGGGCAGCCCCCAATGAAAAACTGTTTTTT
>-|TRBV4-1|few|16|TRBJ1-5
CASSQDLTQGNQPQHF
TGCGCCAGCAGCCAAGATTTGACGCAGGGAAATCAGCCCCAGCATTTT
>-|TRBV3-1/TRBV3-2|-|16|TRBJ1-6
CASSSGTSQADSPLHF
TGTGCCAGCAGTTCCGGGACTTCCCAGGCGGATTCACCCCTCCACTTT
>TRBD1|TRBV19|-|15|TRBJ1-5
CASCSGTVSNQPQHF
TGTGCCAGCTGCTCCGGGACAGTTAGCAATCAGCCCCAGCATTTT
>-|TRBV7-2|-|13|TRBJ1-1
CASSPPPNTEAFF
TGTGCCAGCAGCCCCCCACCTAACACTGAAGCTTTCTTT
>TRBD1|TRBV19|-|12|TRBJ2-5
CASTGDRKTQYF
TGTGCCAGTACCGGGGACAGGAAGACCCAGTACTTC
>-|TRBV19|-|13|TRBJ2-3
CASSARAADTQYF
TGTGCCAGTAGTGCCAGGGCAGCCGATACGCAGTATTTT
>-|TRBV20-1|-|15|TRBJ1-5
CSASWEVGSNQPQHF
TGCAGTGCTAGTTGGGAGGTTGGGAGCAATCAGCCCCAGCATTTT
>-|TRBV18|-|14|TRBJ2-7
CASSQTRDSYEQYF
TGTGCCAGCTCTCAAACCAGGGATTCCTACGAGCAGTACTTC
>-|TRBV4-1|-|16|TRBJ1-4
CASSQEGTAAAGNLFF
TGCGCCAGCAGCCAAGAGGGGACTGCTGCCGCAGGGAACCTGTTTTTT
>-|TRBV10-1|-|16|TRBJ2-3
CASSLRDPRSGDTQYF
TGCGCCAGCAGTCTCCGGGACCCCCGGTCGGGAGATACGCAGTATTTT
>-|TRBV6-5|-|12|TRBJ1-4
CASSLPNEKLFF
TGTGCCAGCAGTTTACCTAATGAAAAACTGTTTTTT
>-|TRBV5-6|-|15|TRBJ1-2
CASSFPIGITYGYTF
TGTGCCAGCAGCTTTCCAATCGGGATCACCTACGGCTACACCTTC
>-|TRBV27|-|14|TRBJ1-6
CASSLRDNNSPLHF
TGTGCCAGCAGTTTAAGGGACAATAATTCACCCCTCCACTTT
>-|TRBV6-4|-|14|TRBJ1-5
CASSREGDNQPQHF
TGTGCCAGCTCGCGGGAGGGCGACAATCAGCCCCAGCATTTT
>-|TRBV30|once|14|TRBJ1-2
CAWSPGIVNYGYTF
TGTGCCTGGAGTCCAGGGATAGTTAACTATGGCTACACCTTC
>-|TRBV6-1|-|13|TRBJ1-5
CASSEVVRRPQHF
TGTGCCAGCAGTGAAGTGGTTCGGCGGCCCCAGCATTTT
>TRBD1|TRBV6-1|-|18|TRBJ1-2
CASSELGQGTLGSYGYTF
TGTGCCAGCAGTGAACTCGGACAGGGGACGTTGGGATCCTATGGCTACACCTTC
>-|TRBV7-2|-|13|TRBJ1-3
CASSLVYGNTIYF
TGTGCCAGCAGCTTAGTTTACGGAAACACCATATATTTT
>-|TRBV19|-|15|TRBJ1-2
CASRGPRDRIYGYTF
TGTGCCAGTAGGGGACCGAGGGATAGGATCTATGGCTACACCTTC
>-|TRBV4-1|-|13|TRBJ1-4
CASSQEVFQKLFF
TGCGCCAGCAGCCAAGAAGTCTTCCAAAAACTATTTTTT
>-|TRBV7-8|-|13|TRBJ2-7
CASSFVNTYEQYF
TGTGCCAGCAGCTTTGTTAATACCTACGAGCAGTACTTC
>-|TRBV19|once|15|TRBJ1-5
CASSIFGGIPQPQHF
TGTGCCAGTAGTATATTCGGGGGAATCCCTCAGCCCCAGCATTTT
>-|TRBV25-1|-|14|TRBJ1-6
CASSTGHYNSPLHF
TGTGCCAGCAGTACGGGACACTATAATTCACCCCTCCACTTT
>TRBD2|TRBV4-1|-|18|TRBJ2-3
CASSQRRRGLSSTDTQYF
TGCGCCAGCAGTCAAAGACGGCGGGGGTTATCTAGCACAGATACGCAGTATTTT
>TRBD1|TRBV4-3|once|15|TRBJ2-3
CASSPRGLSTDTQYF
TGCGCCAGCAGCCCCAGGGGGTTGAGCACAGATACGCAGTATTTT
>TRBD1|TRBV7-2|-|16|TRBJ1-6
CASSLRTGGNNSPLHF
TGTGCCAGCAGCTTAAGGACAGGGGGCAATAATTCACCCCTCCACTTT
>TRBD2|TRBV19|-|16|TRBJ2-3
CASSSGLAGSTDTQYF
TGTGCCAGTAGTTCTGGACTAGCGGGGAGCACAGATACGCAGTATTTT
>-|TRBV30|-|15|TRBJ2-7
CAWSAFGDLRYEQYF
TGTGCCTGGAGTGCCTTTGGGGACCTACGCTACGAGCAGTACTTC
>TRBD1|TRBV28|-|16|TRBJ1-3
CASRSGQDYSGNTIYF
TGTGCCAGCAGATCGGGACAGGACTACTCTGGAAACACCATATATTTT
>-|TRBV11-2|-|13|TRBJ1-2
CASSATLNYGYTF
TGTGCCAGCAGCGCGACACTTAACTATGGCTACACCTTC
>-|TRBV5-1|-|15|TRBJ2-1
CASRSPGTLKDEQFF
TGCGCCAGCAGGTCCCCCGGGACACTAAAAGATGAGCAGTTCTTC
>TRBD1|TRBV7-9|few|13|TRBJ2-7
CASSGTGPYEQYF
TGTGCCAGCAGCGGGACAGGACCCTACGAGCAGTACTTC
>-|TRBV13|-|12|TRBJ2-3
CASSLDTDTQYF
TGTGCCAGCAGCTTAGACACAGATACGCAGTATTTT
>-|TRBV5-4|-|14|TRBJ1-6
CASSRNSYNSPLHF
TGTGCCAGCAGCCGTAACTCCTATAATTCACCCCTCCACTTT
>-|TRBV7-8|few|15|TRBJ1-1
CASSLFDSPNTEAFF
TGTGCCAGCAGCTTATTCGACAGCCCGAACACTGAAGCTTTCTTT
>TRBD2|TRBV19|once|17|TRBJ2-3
CASSRVALAGGTDTQYF
TGTGCCAGTAGTAGGGTGGCGCTAGCGGGGGGCACAGATACGCAGTATTTT
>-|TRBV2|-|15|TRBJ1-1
CASTFLGKSNTEAFF
TGTGCCAGCACTTTTCTCGGGAAATCGAACACTGAAGCTTTCTTT